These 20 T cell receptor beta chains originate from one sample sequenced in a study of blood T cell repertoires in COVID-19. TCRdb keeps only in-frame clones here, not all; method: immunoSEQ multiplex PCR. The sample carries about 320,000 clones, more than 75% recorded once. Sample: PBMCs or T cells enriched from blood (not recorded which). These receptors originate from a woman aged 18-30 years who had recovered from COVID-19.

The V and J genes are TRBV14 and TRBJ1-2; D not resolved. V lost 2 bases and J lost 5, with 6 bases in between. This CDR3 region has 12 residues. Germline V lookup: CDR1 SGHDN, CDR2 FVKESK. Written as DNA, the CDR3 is TGTGCCAGCAGCCAAAACAGTTATGGCTACACCTTC. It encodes CASSQNSYGYTF.

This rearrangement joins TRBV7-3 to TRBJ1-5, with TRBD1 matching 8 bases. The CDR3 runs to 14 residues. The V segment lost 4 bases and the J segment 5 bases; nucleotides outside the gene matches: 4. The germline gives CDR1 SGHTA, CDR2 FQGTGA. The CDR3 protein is CASSSGQGDQPQHF. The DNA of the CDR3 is TGTGCCAGCAGCTCCGGACAGGGTGATCAGCCCCAGCATTTT.

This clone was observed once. DNA of the CDR3: TGTGCCAGCAGCGCGAGGGGGGGCGGCAACTATGGCTACACCTTC. This encodes CASSARGGGNYGYTF. V usage is TRBV11-2 and J usage is TRBJ1-2; D perhaps matches TRBD1 (6 bases). Between the trimmed V and J ends, which lost 5 bases and 2 bases, there was a span of 15 bases. The CDR3 runs 15 residues. Germline CDR1 reads SGHAT; CDR2 reads FQNNGV. Filled out from reference TRBV11-2 and TRBJ1-2, the complete variable domain reads EAGVAQSPRYKIIEKRQSVAFWCNPISGHATLYWYQQILGQGPKLLIQFQNNGVVDDSQLPKDRFSAERLKGVDSTLKIQPAKLEDSAVYLCASSARGGGNYGYTFGSGTRLTVV.

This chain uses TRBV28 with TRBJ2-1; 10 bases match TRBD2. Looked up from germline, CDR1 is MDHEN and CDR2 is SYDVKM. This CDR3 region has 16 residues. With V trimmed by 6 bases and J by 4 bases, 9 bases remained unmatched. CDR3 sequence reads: CASSVLSGGIYNEQFF. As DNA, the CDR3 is TGTGCCAGCAGCGTCCTTAGCGGGGGGATATACAATGAGCAGTTCTTC.

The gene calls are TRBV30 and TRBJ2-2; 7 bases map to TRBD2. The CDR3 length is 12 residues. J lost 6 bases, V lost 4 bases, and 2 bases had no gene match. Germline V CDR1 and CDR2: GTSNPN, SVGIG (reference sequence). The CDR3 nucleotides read TGTGCCTGGATGGGGGGGGCCGGGGAGCTGTTTTTT. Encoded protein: CAWMGGAGELFF.

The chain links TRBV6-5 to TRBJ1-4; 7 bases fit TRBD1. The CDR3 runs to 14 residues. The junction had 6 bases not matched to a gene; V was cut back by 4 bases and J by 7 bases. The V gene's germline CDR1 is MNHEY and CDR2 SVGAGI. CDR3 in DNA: TGTGCCAGCAGTTCCGGACAGGACGTTGAAAAACTGTTTTTT. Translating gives CASSSGQDVEKLFF.

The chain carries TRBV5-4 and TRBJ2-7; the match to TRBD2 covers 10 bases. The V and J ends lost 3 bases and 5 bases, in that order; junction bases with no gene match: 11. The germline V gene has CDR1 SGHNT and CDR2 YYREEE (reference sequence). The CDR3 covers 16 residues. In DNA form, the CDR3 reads TGTGCCAGCAGCTCCTTAGCGGGGGGCCCTCTGGACGAGCAGTACTTC. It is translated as CASSSLAGGPLDEQYF.

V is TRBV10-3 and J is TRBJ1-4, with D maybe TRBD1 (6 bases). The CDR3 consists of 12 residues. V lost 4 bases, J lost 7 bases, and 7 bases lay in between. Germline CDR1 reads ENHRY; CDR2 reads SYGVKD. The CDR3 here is CAISGDTEKLFF. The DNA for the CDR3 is TGTGCCATCAGTGGGGACACTGAAAAACTGTTTTTT.

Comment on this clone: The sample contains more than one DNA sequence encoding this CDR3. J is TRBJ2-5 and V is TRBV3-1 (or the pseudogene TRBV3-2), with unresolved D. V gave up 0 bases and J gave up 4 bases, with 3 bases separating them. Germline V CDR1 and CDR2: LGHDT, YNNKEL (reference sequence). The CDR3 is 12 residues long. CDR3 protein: CASSQDRETQYF. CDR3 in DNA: TGTGCCAGCAGCCAAGATAGAGAGACCCAGTACTTC.

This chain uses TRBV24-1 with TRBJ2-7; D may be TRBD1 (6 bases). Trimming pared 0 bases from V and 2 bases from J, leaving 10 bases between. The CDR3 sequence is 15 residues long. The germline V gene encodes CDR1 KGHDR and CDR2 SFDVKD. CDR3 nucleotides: TGTGCCACCAGTGATTTGCAGGCAGGGGCCTACGAGCAGTACTTC. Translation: CATSDLQAGAYEQYF.

CDR3 in DNA: TGCGCCAGCAGCCAAGGTCTAGCGGGGGTACCCTACGAGCAGTACTTC. It translates to CASSQGLAGVPYEQYF. The chain carries TRBV4-1 and TRBJ2-7, with 10 positions matching TRBD2. Trimming took 1 base from V and 2 from J; bases not matched to a gene: 5. The CDR3 runs to 16 residues. CDR1 MGHRA and CDR2 YSYEKL come from the germline V gene.

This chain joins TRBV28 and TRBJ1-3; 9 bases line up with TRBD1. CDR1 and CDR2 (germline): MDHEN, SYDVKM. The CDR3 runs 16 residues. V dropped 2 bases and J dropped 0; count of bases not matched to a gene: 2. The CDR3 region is CASSLGQGSSGNTIYF. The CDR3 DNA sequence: TGTGCCAGCAGTTTAGGACAGGGGAGCTCTGGAAACACCATATATTTT.

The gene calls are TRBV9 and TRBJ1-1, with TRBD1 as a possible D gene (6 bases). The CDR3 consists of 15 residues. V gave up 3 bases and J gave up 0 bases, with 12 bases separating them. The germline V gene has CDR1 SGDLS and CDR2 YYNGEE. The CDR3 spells CASSARQDMNTEAFF. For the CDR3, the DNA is TGTGCCAGCAGCGCGCGACAGGATATGAACACTGAAGCTTTCTTT.

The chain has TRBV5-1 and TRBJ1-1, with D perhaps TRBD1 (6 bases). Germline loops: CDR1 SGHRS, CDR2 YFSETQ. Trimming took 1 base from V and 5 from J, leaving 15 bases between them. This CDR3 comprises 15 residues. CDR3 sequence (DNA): TGCGCCAGCAGCTTGTGGGCAGGGGAGGGGACTGAAGCTTTCTTT. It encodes CASSLWAGEGTEAFF.

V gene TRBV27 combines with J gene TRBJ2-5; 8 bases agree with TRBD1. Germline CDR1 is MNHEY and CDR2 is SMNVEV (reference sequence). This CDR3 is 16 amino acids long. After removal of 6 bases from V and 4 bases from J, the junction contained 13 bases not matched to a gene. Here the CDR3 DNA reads TGTGCCAGCAGGAGCGGATATGGGGACAGGAGAGAGACCCAGTACTTC. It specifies CASRSGYGDRRETQYF.

In DNA, the CDR3 is TGTGCCATCAGTGAGTCGACGGGGGGGAACACTGAAGCTTTCTTT. It yields the protein CAISESTGGNTEAFF. The chain recombines TRBV10-3 with TRBJ1-1; the D gene is possibly TRBD1 (5 bases). The CDR3 spans 15 residues. Trimming removed 0 bases at V and 1 base at J, with 9 bases between. Germline V CDR1 and CDR2: ENHRY, SYGVKD.

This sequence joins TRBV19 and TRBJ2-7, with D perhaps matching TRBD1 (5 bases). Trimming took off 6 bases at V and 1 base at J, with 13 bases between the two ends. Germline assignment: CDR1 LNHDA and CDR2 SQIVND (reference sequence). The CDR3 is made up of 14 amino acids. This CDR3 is CASRKDTESYEQYF. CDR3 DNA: TGTGCCAGTAGGAAGGACACCGAGTCCTACGAGCAGTACTTC.

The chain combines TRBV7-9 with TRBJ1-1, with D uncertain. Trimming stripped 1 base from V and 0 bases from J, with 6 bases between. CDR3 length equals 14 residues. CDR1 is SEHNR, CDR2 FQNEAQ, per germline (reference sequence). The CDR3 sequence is CASSLGLMNTEAFF. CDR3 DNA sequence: TGTGCCAGCAGCTTAGGACTAATGAACACTGAAGCTTTCTTT.

CDR3 in amino acids: CASTGGLLSFSPLHF. The DNA for the CDR3 is TGTGCCAGTACAGGGGGCCTTTTAAGTTTTTCACCCCTCCACTTT. The rearrangement uses TRBV2 and TRBJ1-6; TRBD1 agrees at 9 bases. The CDR3 consists of 15 residues. The germline V gene encodes CDR1 SNHLY and CDR2 FYNNEI. Germline trimming cut 9 bases from V and 9 bases from J; bases unmatched to any gene: 12.

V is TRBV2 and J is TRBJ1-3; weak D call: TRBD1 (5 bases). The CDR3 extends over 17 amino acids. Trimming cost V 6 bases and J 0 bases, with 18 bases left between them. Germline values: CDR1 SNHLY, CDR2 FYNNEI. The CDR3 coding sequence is TGTGCCAGCAGCCGGGCCGGGGGGAAACGCTCTGGAAACACCATATATTTT. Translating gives CASSRAGGKRSGNTIYF.